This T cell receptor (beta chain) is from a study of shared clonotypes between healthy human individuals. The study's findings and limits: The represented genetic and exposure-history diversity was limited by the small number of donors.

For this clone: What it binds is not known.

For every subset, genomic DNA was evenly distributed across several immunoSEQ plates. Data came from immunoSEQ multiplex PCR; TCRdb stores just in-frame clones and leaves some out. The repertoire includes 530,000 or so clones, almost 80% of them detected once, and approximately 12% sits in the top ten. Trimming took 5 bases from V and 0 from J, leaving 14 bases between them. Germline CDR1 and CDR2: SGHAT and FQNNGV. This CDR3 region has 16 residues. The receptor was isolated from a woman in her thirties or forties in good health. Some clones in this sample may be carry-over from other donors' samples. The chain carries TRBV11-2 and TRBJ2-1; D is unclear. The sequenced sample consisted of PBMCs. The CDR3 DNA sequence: TGTGCCAGCAGCCCCCGACGATTTGCCTCCTACAATGAGCAGTTCTTC. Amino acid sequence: CASSPRRFASYNEQFF.